This record concerns one T cell receptor beta chain sequence. This entry belongs to a study of T cells in Graves' hyperthyroidism and ophthalmopathy. The germline gives CDR1 MNHEY, CDR2 SVGEGT. This CDR3 is 12 amino acids long. V gave up 5 bases and J gave up 6 bases, with 10 bases separating them. RNA transcripts yielded amplified TCR beta CDR3 regions. TCR CDR3 regions were first amplified by RT-PCR with HTBI primers. MiXCR, run by TCRdb on the multiplex PCR reads, gives a single entry per CDR3 protein. Of about 590,000 distinct CDR3 sequences in the sample, about 15% are singletons; the top ten hold roughly 7.3%.

The chain has TRBV6-2 or TRBV6-3 and TRBJ1-1; D may be TRBD1 (5 bases). Sequences were obtained from blood. This TCR derives from a woman in her twenties or thirties with Graves' hyperthyroidism. The CDR3: CASSPRGAEAFF. The CDR3 DNA reads TGTGCCAGCAGTCCAAGGGGCGCTGAAGCTTTCTTT.